One sample yielded the 32 T cell receptor beta chains listed below, sequenced in a study of blood T cell repertoires in COVID-19. Measured with immunoSEQ multiplex PCR; TCRdb has only the in-frame clones, and not every one. Of about 130,000 clones in the sample, about 85% were seen once. The material sequenced was peripheral blood. These receptors came from a woman aged 65 to 85 with COVID-19, enrolled during active disease.

The chain employs TRBV9 and TRBJ2-1, with D possibly being TRBD2 (7 bases). The length of the CDR3 is 15 residues. Trimming took off 0 bases at V and 5 bases at J, with 12 bases between the two ends. Germline loops: CDR1 SGDLS, CDR2 YYNGEE. The CDR3 reads CASSVAGGSNNEQFF. The CDR3 DNA sequence: TGTGCCAGCAGCGTAGCGGGGGGCTCAAACAATGAGCAGTTCTTC.

The V gene is TRBV11-1, the J gene TRBJ2-1, with D possibly TRBD2 on 5 matching bases. With 0 bases removed from V and 6 bases from J, the gap between germline ends came to 12 bases. This CDR3 has 15 amino acids. Per germline, CDR1 SGHAT and CDR2 FQDESV (reference sequence). The CDR3 loop is CASSLARYRGNEQFF. For the CDR3, the DNA is TGTGCCAGCAGCTTAGCACGTTATCGGGGCAATGAGCAGTTCTTC.

The chain recombines TRBV6-5 with TRBJ2-7; 7 bases fit TRBD2. The CDR3 is 14 residues long. CDR1 MNHEY and CDR2 SVGAGI come from the germline V gene. V was pared by 11 bases and J by 1 base, with 11 bases of the junction left unmatched. In DNA, the CDR3 is TGTGCCTCAGAGGCCCCCGGGGGGTCCTACGAGCAGTACTTC. It translates to CASEAPGGSYEQYF.

The rearrangement links TRBV10-3 to TRBJ2-2, with no clear D. CDR1 ENHRY and CDR2 SYGVKD come from the germline V gene. The ends were cut back, 3 bases at V and 12 bases at J, with 8 bases in the middle. CDR3 length: 11 residues. CDR3 amino acids: CAISDMGKLFF. CDR3 bases: TGTGCCATCAGTGACATGGGCAAGCTGTTTTTT.

This clone was picked up a small number of times. This sequence joins TRBV6-2 or TRBV6-3 and TRBJ1-4; D uncertain. Trimming cost V 0 bases and J 2 bases, with 7 bases left between them. Germline V lookup: CDR1 MNHEY, CDR2 SVGEGT. CDR3 length: 15 residues. The DNA of the CDR3 is TGTGCCAGCAGTTACTCGAGCTCGACTAATGAAAAACTGTTTTTT. Amino acid sequence: CASSYSSSTNEKLFF.

This chain links TRBV4-1 with TRBJ2-7, with 8 bases identical to TRBD1. CDR3 length: 16 residues. The germline V gene encodes CDR1 MGHRA and CDR2 YSYEKL. The V and J ends lost 3 bases and 4 bases, in that order; junction bases with no gene match: 11. The CDR3 loop reads CASSQGGQGLLYEQYF. The DNA of the CDR3 is TGCGCCAGCAGCCAGGGAGGACAGGGTTTACTATACGAGCAGTACTTC.

This clone has a single count. This chain connects TRBV28 to TRBJ2-5; 7 bases agree with TRBD1. CDR1 is MDHEN, CDR2 SYDVKM, per germline. Losses at the gene ends were 7 bases for V and 2 bases for J; bases not matched to a gene: 7. The CDR3 runs 14 residues. The CDR3 is CASNNRGSQETQYF. The CDR3 DNA reads as TGTGCCAGCAATAACAGGGGCTCTCAAGAGACCCAGTACTTC.

The chain joins TRBV28 to TRBJ1-2, with TRBD1 as a possible D gene (6 bases). V was trimmed by 2 bases and J by 4 bases, leaving 11 bases between them. The CDR3 totals 14 residues. The germline V gene encodes CDR1 MDHEN and CDR2 SYDVKM. The CDR3 sequence is CASSLQGLGYGYTF. For the CDR3, the DNA is TGTGCCAGCAGTTTACAGGGGCTCGGCTATGGCTACACCTTC.

V gene TRBV11-3 combines with J gene TRBJ2-3; the match to TRBD1 covers 11 bases. V trimming: 3 bases; J trimming: 5 bases; junction bases outside the gene matches: 4. The germline V gene encodes CDR1 SGHNT and CDR2 YENEEA. The CDR3 runs 15 residues. CDR3 nucleotides: TGTGCCAGCAGCTTCGGACAGGGGGCAAAAGATACGCAGTATTTT. Translation: CASSFGQGAKDTQYF.

CDR3 bases: TGTGCCAGCAGCTACGGACAGGGGGCAGGAGAAAAACTGTTTTTT. Protein: CASSYGQGAGEKLFF. The V call is TRBV7-2, the J call TRBJ1-4, with 11 bases identical to TRBD1. With 4 bases clipped from V and 8 bases from J, the junction kept 6 bases outside the gene matches. The CDR3 totals 15 residues. Germline V CDR1 and CDR2: SGHTA, FQGNSA.

The rearrangement links TRBV7-2 to TRBJ2-5; D might be TRBD1 (5 bases). This CDR3 region has 13 residues. V was clipped by 1 base and J by 4 bases, with 7 bases between them. The germline CDR1 and CDR2 sequences are SGHTA and FQGNSA. DNA for the CDR3: TGTGCCAGCAGCTTAGAGGGGTTAGAGACCCAGTACTTC. Amino acid sequence: CASSLEGLETQYF.

The chain carries TRBV7-6 and TRBJ2-6; TRBD1 is a possible D gene (6 bases). Germline CDR1 reads SGHVS; CDR2 reads FNYEAQ. Trimming took off 5 bases at V and 0 bases at J, with 11 bases between the two ends. The CDR3 runs 16 residues. In DNA form, the CDR3 reads TGTGCCAGCAGCCCCGACAGGAGCTCTGGGGCCAACGTCCTGACTTTC. It translates to CASSPDRSSGANVLTF.

The chain combines TRBV7-2 with TRBJ1-1; tentatively, D is TRBD1 (5 bases). Germline CDR1 is SGHTA and CDR2 is FQGNSA. This CDR3 region has 14 residues. The V and J ends lost 5 bases and 4 bases respectively, with 14 bases between them. The CDR3 nucleotides read TGTGCCAGCAGCCTCAGGGAGGGCGGCACTGAAGCTTTCTTT. This sequence encodes CASSLREGGTEAFF.

J is TRBJ1-1 and V is TRBV6-5; 8 nucleotides match TRBD1. V shed 8 bases, J shed 4 bases, and the junction held 9 bases outside the gene matches. This CDR3 is built from 14 residues. The germline V gene encodes CDR1 MNHEY and CDR2 SVGAGI. The DNA of the CDR3 is TGTGCCAGCGGGCGGACAGGGATAGGCACTGAAGCTTTCTTT. Amino acid sequence: CASGRTGIGTEAFF.

This chain joins TRBV7-2 and TRBJ1-4; D is unresolved. The CDR3 runs 15 residues. The V end lost 5 bases, the J end lost 8 bases, and 18 bases lay between the germline ends. Germline V gene sequence: CDR1 SGHTA, CDR2 FQGNSA. The CDR3 nucleotides are TGTGCCAGCAGCCCGCAGGCGGGGATCGGGGAAAAACTGTTTTTT. Protein: CASSPQAGIGEKLFF.

V usage is TRBV7-2 and J usage is TRBJ2-7; D might be TRBD2 (6 bases). V shed 6 bases and J shed 2 bases, with 20 bases lying between them. Germline CDR1 SGHTA, CDR2 FQGNSA. There are 16 residues in the CDR3. This CDR3 reads CASSLRAWGGAYEQYF. Written as DNA, the CDR3 is TGTGCCAGCAGTCTTAGGGCATGGGGAGGAGCCTACGAGCAGTACTTC.

The CDR3 loop reads CAWGGVNSPSDPLHF. The CDR3 nucleotides read TGTGCCTGGGGGGGGGTTAACTCCCCATCGGACCCCCTCCACTTT. The chain combines TRBV30 with TRBJ1-6; weak D call: TRBD1 (5 bases). Trimming shortened V by 5 bases and J by 13 bases, and 24 bases separated the two germline ends. The CDR3 is 15 residues long. Looked up from germline, CDR1 is GTSNPN and CDR2 is SVGIG (reference sequence). The variable domain in full, with the rest retrieved from reference TRBV30 and TRBJ1-6, is SQTIHQWPATLVQPVGSPLSLECTVEGTSNPNLYWYRQAAGRGLQLLFYSVGIGQISSEVPQNLSASRPQDRQFILSSKKLLLSDSGFYLCAWGGVNSPSDPLHFGNGTRLTVT.

The chain recombines TRBV11-2 with TRBJ1-3; no definite D call. The CDR3 covers 13 residues. From germline, CDR1 is SGHAT and CDR2 FQNNGV. Trimming shortened V by 7 bases and J by 0 bases, and 7 bases separated the two germline ends. The CDR3 loop is CASTLISGNTIYF. In DNA form, the CDR3 reads TGTGCCAGCACTCTTATCTCTGGAAACACCATATATTTT.

The chain uses TRBV5-4 and TRBJ2-7, with 7 bases aligning to TRBD2. This CDR3 has 15 amino acids. The J segment lost 6 bases and the V segment lost 4 bases, leaving 13 bases of the junction unmatched. Germline V gene lookup returns CDR1 SGHNT and CDR2 YYREEE (reference sequence). This chain's CDR3 is CASSPSGRERSEQYF. The CDR3 bases are TGTGCCAGCAGCCCCTCGGGGAGGGAGAGGTCCGAGCAGTACTTC.

This clone occurred once. The chain carries TRBV19 and TRBJ2-1; 11 nucleotides match TRBD2. Germline assignment: CDR1 LNHDA and CDR2 SQIVND (reference sequence). The V gene end was trimmed by 6 bases and the J gene end by 10 bases; junction bases not matched to a gene: 11. This CDR3 is built from 15 residues. As DNA, the CDR3 is TGTGCCAGTAGGGGCCGACTAGCGGGAAACACGGAGCAGTTCTTC. Amino acids: CASRGRLAGNTEQFF. The entire variable domain, with the rest obtained from reference TRBV19 and TRBJ2-1, is as follows: DGGITQSPKYLFRKEGQNVTLSCEQNLNHDAMYWYRQDPGQGLRLIYYSQIVNDFQKGDIAEGYSVSREKKESFPLTVTSAQKNPTAFYLCASRGRLAGNTEQFFGPGTRLTVL.

The CDR3 DNA follows: TGTGCCTGGAGTCCAGGACTAGCGGGGATCGGGGAGCTGTTTTTT. Protein product: CAWSPGLAGIGELFF. The chain is built from TRBV30 and TRBJ2-2, with 12 bases lining up with TRBD2. V was clipped by 2 bases and J by 7 bases; unmatched bases: 5. The CDR3 has 15 residues. Germline V CDR1 and CDR2: GTSNPN, SVGIG (reference sequence).

The gene calls are TRBV28 and TRBJ2-7; TRBD1 agrees at 7 bases. The CDR3 spans 14 residues. V trimming: 6 bases; J trimming: 5 bases; junction bases outside the gene matches: 10. Germline V lookup: CDR1 MDHEN, CDR2 SYDVKM. CDR3 residues: CASSRDRVKDEQYF. The DNA of the CDR3 is TGTGCCAGCAGCCGAGACAGGGTAAAGGACGAGCAGTACTTC.

This clone was recorded only once. The V call is TRBV20-1, the J call TRBJ2-1, with a weak D call TRBD2 (6 bases). CDR1 and CDR2 from the germline V gene are DFQATT and SNEGSKA (reference sequence). V was pared by 3 bases and J by 6 bases, with 12 bases between. The CDR3 consists of 13 residues. The CDR3 reads CSASLAGGNEQFF. The CDR3 nucleotides are TGCAGTGCTAGTCTTGCCGGGGGCAATGAGCAGTTCTTC.

This clone occurred a few times. This sequence joins TRBV11-2 and TRBJ1-1, with 8 bases lining up with TRBD1. Germline trimming cut 0 bases from V and 12 bases from J; bases unmatched to any gene: 6. The CDR3 extends over 13 amino acids. The germline V gene encodes CDR1 SGHAT and CDR2 FQNNGV. The CDR3 nucleotides are TGTGCCAGCAGCTTAGATTCACAGGGGGTAACTTTCTTT. Translated: CASSLDSQGVTFF.

The CDR3 spells CASSHRQGAGGQYF. The CDR3 coding sequence is TGTGCCAGCAGCCACCGACAGGGAGCGGGAGGGCAGTACTTC. The rearrangement links TRBV3-1 (or the pseudogene TRBV3-2) to TRBJ2-7; TRBD2 matches 9 bases. J lost 9 bases, V lost 3 bases, and 9 bases had no gene match. The germline V gene has CDR1 LGHDT and CDR2 YNNKEL (reference sequence). CDR3 length: 14 residues.

The rearrangement joins TRBV6-6 to TRBJ1-1; D gene unclear. Trimming shortened V by 2 bases and J by 1 base, and 5 bases separated the two germline ends. This CDR3 is 13 amino acids long. Germline loops: CDR1 MNHNY, CDR2 SVGAGI (reference sequence). Written as DNA, the CDR3 is TGTGCCAGCAGTTACGGCAGGAACACTGAAGCTTTCTTT. This encodes CASSYGRNTEAFF.

The chain joins TRBV7-9 to TRBJ2-5, with D possibly matching TRBD1 (6 bases). CDR3 length equals 14 residues. V lost 1 base, J lost 2 bases, and 8 bases lay in between. Germline V CDR1 and CDR2: SEHNR, FQNEAQ (reference sequence). For the CDR3, the DNA is TGTGCCAGCAGCTTAGTCGGGACACAAGAGACCCAGTACTTC. Protein sequence: CASSLVGTQETQYF.

V is TRBV6-6 and J is TRBJ2-1; possibly TRBD2 for D (7 bases). The CDR3 has 16 amino acids. The germline CDR1 and CDR2 sequences are MNHNY and SVGAGI (reference sequence). V was clipped by 0 bases and J by 7 bases, with 16 bases between them. Here the CDR3 DNA reads TGTGCCAGCAGTTACTCCCCGGCGGGGGCGCGGAATGAGCAGTTCTTC. It encodes CASSYSPAGARNEQFF.

The chain employs TRBV25-1 and TRBJ2-5; D is ambiguous. Germline values: CDR1 MGHDK, CDR2 SYGVNS. The length of the CDR3 is 11 residues. Trimming took 4 bases from V and 7 from J, leaving 7 bases between them. CDR3 protein: CASSVRGTQYF. CDR3 coding DNA: TGTGCCAGCAGTGTCCGAGGGACCCAGTACTTC.

The chain uses TRBV6-5 and TRBJ2-3; weak D call: TRBD2 (5 bases). CDR3 length: 16 residues. V was shortened by 2 bases and J by 2 bases, with 14 bases between the two germline ends. Germline CDR1 is MNHEY and CDR2 is SVGAGI. As DNA, the CDR3 is TGTGCCAGCAGTTACGATCGTGGACTCCCCACAGATACGCAGTATTTT. It yields the protein CASSYDRGLPTDTQYF.

This sequence joins TRBV30 and TRBJ1-6, with D unclear. This CDR3 has 15 residues. The germline V and J ends were trimmed by 0 bases and 0 bases, with 6 bases remaining between them. Germline CDR1 reads GTSNPN; CDR2 reads SVGIG (reference sequence). In nucleotides, the CDR3 is TGTGCCTGGAGTGTCGGGAGCTCCTATAATTCACCCCTCCACTTT. It specifies CAWSVGSSYNSPLHF. Full variable domain (rest looked up from reference TRBV30 and TRBJ1-6): SQTIHQWPATLVQPVGSPLSLECTVEGTSNPNLYWYRQAAGRGLQLLFYSVGIGQISSEVPQNLSASRPQDRQFILSSKKLLLSDSGFYLCAWSVGSSYNSPLHFGNGTRLTVT.

This clone was picked up a small number of times. V gene TRBV3-1 (or the pseudogene TRBV3-2) combines with J gene TRBJ1-2, with TRBD1 identical over 8 bases. Germline CDR1 is LGHDT and CDR2 is YNNKEL (reference sequence). The V segment lost 4 bases and the J segment 10 bases; nucleotides outside the gene matches: 5. The CDR3 has 12 amino acids. As DNA, the CDR3 is TGTGCCAGCAGCCTTAGGACAGGGCCCTACACCTTC. It translates to CASSLRTGPYTF.